The following is a TCR beta chain sequence with its context. Cohort 3 recovery required two negative PCRs, clearance, or symptom resolution. This CDR3 comprises 12 residues. V was cut by 1 base and J by 6 bases, with 9 bases left in between. Germline V lookup: CDR1 SQVTM, CDR2 ANQGSEA. This specimen belongs to a study of blood T cell repertoires in COVID-19. Per the authors' pipeline: Reference gene primer amplification gave estimated nucleated cell counts. Sequenced by immunoSEQ multiplex PCR; TCRdb stores in-frame clones only, minus some. V and J calls plus clone size are reproduced from that table; the DNA served to infer D and trimming. Found here are about 380,000 clones, 88% of them singletons; the top ten hold approximately 1.2%.

The specimen sequenced was PBMCs or T cells enriched from blood (not recorded which). The receptor's source is a young woman who had recovered from COVID-19. V and J are TRBV29-1 and TRBJ1-1, with D unresolved. The CDR3 DNA follows: TGCAGCGTTGAAGGGGCAGGCGCTGAAGCTTTCTTT. Translating gives CSVEGAGAEAFF.